Presented here are 5 T cell receptor beta chains from one specimen sequenced in a study of blood T cell repertoires in COVID-19. The repertoire was sequenced with immunoSEQ multiplex PCR; TCRdb's copy has only in-frame clones and lacks some. The sample gives around 220,000 clones, approximately 85% of which show up once; roughly 8.2% is in the top ten. Material for sequencing was peripheral blood. The receptors here all came from a woman of 80 years or more with COVID-19, enrolled during active disease.

The rearrangement links TRBV6-6 to TRBJ1-2, with unresolved D. Trimming removed 8 bases from V and 4 bases from J, with 14 bases in between. The CDR3 sequence is 13 residues long. Germline loops: CDR1 MNHNY, CDR2 SVGAGI (reference sequence). Here the CDR3 reads CASCSEGGYGYTF. Written as DNA, the CDR3 is TGTGCCAGCTGTTCGGAGGGAGGCTATGGCTACACCTTC.

The rearrangement links TRBV6-5 to TRBJ2-7; D might be TRBD2 (6 bases). The V gene's germline CDR1 is MNHEY and CDR2 SVGAGI. The length of the CDR3 is 15 residues. V shed 6 bases and J shed 1 base, with 16 bases lying between them. CDR3 residues: CASSARELGSYEQYF. Written as DNA, the CDR3 is TGTGCCAGCAGCGCCCGGGAGCTAGGGTCCTACGAGCAGTACTTC.

The chain recombines TRBV7-2 with TRBJ2-1; 10 bases match TRBD1. The V and J ends lost 5 bases and 4 bases, in that order; junction bases with no gene match: 5. Per germline, CDR1 SGHTA and CDR2 FQGNSA. The CDR3 totals 15 residues. The DNA of the CDR3 is TGTGCCAGCAGCCAAGACAGGGGGCTATACAATGAGCAGTTCTTC. Translation gives CASSQDRGLYNEQFF. Together with reference TRBV7-2 and TRBJ2-1, the CDR3 gives the full variable domain: GAGVSQSPSNKVTEKGKDVELRCDPISGHTALYWYRQSLGQGLEFLIYFQGNSAPDKSGLPSDRFSAERTGGSVSTLTIQRTQQEDSAVYLCASSQDRGLYNEQFFGPGTRLTVL.

This clone has a single count. CDR3 nucleotide sequence: TGCGCCAGCAGTTCGACAGGGACCTCTTTCTCTGGAAACACCATATATTTT. Encoded protein: CASSSTGTSFSGNTIYF. J is TRBJ1-3 and V is TRBV5-1; TRBD1 aligns across 7 bases. V shed 5 bases, J shed 0 bases, and the junction held 11 bases outside the gene matches. This CDR3 has 17 residues. Germline CDR1 reads SGHRS; CDR2 reads YFSETQ.

CDR3 nucleotide sequence: TGTGCCAGCAGCCCCAGGTCTAACTATGGCTACACCTTC. It encodes CASSPRSNYGYTF. The chain combines TRBV6-5 with TRBJ1-2, with unresolved D. Germline-derived CDR1 and CDR2 are MNHEY and SVGAGI. Trimming took 6 bases from V and 0 from J, leaving 8 bases between them. The CDR3 covers 13 residues.